This T cell receptor (beta chain) was retrieved from a study of T cell clonality in common variable immunodeficiency. Trimming left V 5 bases short and J 6 bases short, with 14 bases between. CDR3 size: 15 residues. Germline-derived CDR1 and CDR2 are MNHEY and SVGEGT. Heparinized whole blood, roughly 5 to 8 ml, came from each donor. Clones were sequenced by immunoSEQ multiplex PCR, and TCRdb holds only the in-frame ones, with some missing. The repertoire shows around 34,000 clones, none seen only once; the top ten take around 1%. This clone appeared many times. What it recognizes is unknown. The CDR3 end is not reached by the read, which stops 3 residues before it; the germline J gene fills it in. Whole-study findings and limits: Links between repertoire features and CVID complications were heterogeneity-limited. Reportedly, TCR beta sequences from common variable immunodeficiency showed fewer deletions and N-nucleotide insertions. CVID subjects showed higher TCRbeta clonality than healthy controls.

This chain links TRBV6-2 or TRBV6-3 with TRBJ1-6, with D tentatively TRBD1 (5 bases). The origin of this receptor is a person aged 18-69 years in good health. Sequenced: peripheral blood mononuclear cells. Partial CDR3 DNA: TGTGCCAGCAGTGACACGGGACTAGCTAATTCACCC. This translates into CASSDTGLANSP. The whole CDR3 protein reads CASSDTGLANSPLHF.